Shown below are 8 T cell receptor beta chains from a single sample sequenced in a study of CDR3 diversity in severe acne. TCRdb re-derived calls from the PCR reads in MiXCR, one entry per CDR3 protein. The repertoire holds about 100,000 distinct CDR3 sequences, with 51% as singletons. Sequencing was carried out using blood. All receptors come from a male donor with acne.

The CDR3 DNA sequence: TGTGCCAGCAGCTTAGGGACAGCAATGAACACTGAAGCTTTCTTT. Translation gives CASSLGTAMNTEAFF. The chain combines TRBV7-9 with TRBJ1-1, with D perhaps TRBD1 (6 bases). The V gene lost 1 base and the J gene lost 0 bases, with 9 bases spanning the gap. From germline, CDR1 is SEHNR and CDR2 FQNEAQ (reference sequence). This CDR3 spans 15 amino acids.

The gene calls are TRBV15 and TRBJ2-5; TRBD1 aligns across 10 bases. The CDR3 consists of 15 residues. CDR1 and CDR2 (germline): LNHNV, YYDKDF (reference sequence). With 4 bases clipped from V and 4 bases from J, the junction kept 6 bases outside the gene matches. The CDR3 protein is CATSTGTGDGETQYF. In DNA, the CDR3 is TGTGCCACCAGCACCGGGACAGGGGACGGAGAGACCCAGTACTTC.

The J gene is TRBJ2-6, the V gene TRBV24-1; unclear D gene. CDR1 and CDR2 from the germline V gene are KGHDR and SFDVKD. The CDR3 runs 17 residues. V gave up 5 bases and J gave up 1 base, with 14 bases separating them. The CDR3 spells CATSAYSQLSGANVLTF. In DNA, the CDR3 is TGTGCCACCAGTGCCTACTCCCAGTTATCTGGGGCCAACGTCCTGACTTTC.

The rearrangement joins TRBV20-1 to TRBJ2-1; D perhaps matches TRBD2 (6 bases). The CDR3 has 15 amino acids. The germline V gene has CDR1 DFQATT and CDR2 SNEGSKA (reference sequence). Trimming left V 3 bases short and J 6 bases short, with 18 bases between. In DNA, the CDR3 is TGCAGTGCTAGGTTAGCGGAAAGAACCGGCAATGAGCAGTTCTTC. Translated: CSARLAERTGNEQFF.

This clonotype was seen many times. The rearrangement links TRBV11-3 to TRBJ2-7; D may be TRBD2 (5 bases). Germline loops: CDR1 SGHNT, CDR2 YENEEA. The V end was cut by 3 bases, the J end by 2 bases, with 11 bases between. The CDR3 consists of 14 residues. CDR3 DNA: TGTGCCAGCAGCTTGACCGGGAAGACCTACGAGCAGTACTTC. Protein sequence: CASSLTGKTYEQYF.

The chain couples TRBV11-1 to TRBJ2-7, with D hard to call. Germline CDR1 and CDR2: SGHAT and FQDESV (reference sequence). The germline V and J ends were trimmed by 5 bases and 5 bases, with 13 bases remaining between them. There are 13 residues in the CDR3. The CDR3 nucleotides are TGTGCCAGCAGCAGTAGGCTTAGGGACGAGCAGTACTTC. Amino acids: CASSSRLRDEQYF.

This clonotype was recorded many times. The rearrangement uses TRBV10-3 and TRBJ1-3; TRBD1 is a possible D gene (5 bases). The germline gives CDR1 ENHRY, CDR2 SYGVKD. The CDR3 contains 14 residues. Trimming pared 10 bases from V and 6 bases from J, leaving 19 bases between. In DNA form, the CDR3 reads TGTGCCACCCAGGGTGGGGGGAAAGCAAACACCATATATTTT. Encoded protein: CATQGGGKANTIYF.

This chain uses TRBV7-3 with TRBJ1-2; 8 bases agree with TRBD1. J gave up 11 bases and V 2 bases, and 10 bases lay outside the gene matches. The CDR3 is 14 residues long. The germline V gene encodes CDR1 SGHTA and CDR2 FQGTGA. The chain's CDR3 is CASSLGQGSARYTF. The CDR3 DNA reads TGTGCCAGCAGCTTAGGACAGGGCTCGGCTCGATACACCTTC.